This TCR beta chain comes out of a study of T cell responses to AZD1222 COVID-19 vaccine (dated by TCRdb to the early 2020s). Describing the broader study: AZD1222 recipients given second doses at about 4 weeks or at about 12 weeks were pooled, since spike-specific TCR depth and breadth were not found to differ between the two schedules. TCR sequencing was performed for about 240 trial participants, of whom 200 to 210 were given two doses of AZD1222 and some 26 were given two doses of MenACWY control vaccine. Enrollment into the trials was organized by age into subgroups of 18-55, 56-69 and 70-plus years, and those subgroups contained roughly 150, 30 and 60 TCR-sequenced participants, respectively.

Taken with the paper, the label for time point translates to: baseline before first vaccination. Vaccinee samples came from UK trials COV001 and COV002, including a single-blind randomized controlled phase 2/3 trial of AZD1222 (ChAdOx1 nCoV-19) in healthy adults. Trial participant PBMC samples were collected at day 0 and day 28 after the second dose for TCRbeta chain sequencing. Summary of the overall study and its limitations: No day 14 peak-response samples were available, so repertoires were characterized only after the peak T cell response. Conclusions about previously exposed vaccinees are limited because only six or seven AZD1222 recipients were SARS-CoV-2 seropositive at baseline. Vaccine-associated CD4 TCRs spanned the whole spike protein, with dominant responses in regions 160-218 and 743-854. After two AZD1222 doses, both the breadth and the depth of spike-specific TCRs were significantly higher than at day 0 and than in MenACWY recipients. In the small 56-69-year group, the increase in depth fell short of significance, most likely because of low power. Most participants were white British and females outnumbered males, and the authors suggested that clonal diversity may have been underestimated. Nearly half of unique spike-specific TCRs reportedly recognized epitopes outside regions mutated in the B.1.351 and B.1.1.7 variants.

Comments on this clone: Its binding antigen is unknown. Nothing much larger sits one base from this clone, and base qualities are not available.

The CDR3 regions of human TCRbeta chains were analyzed by immunosequencing. Turning to the authors' computational methods: Repertoire TCRs were checked for matches against a reference library of SARS-CoV-2-specific TCRs that had been generated using the MIRA antigen-specificity platform. Breadth was defined as the fraction of unique TCRs that were SARS-CoV-2-associated, and depth was defined as the fraction of total T cells that were SARS-CoV-2-associated. Using the MIRA data, every spike-specific TCR was mapped to the spike region that the TCR reacted to and assigned to either a CD4 or a CD8 class. Log10-transformed breadth and depth values were compared by one-way ANOVA with Sidak's multiple comparisons tests. TCRdb took over this immuneACCESS table, retaining in-frame rearrangements with V and J assigned. Such tables are incomplete; in checked studies, under half of the missing clones stem from an unresolved V gene, and the remainder is unexplained. V, J and clone size are taken as reported in that table, and D and trimming were inferred from the DNA itself. The sample profile shows 130,000 to 150,000 clones; roughly 89% of them were found once. Of the sample, 4% to 6% falls within the top ten clones.

Reading the germline V gene gives CDR1 MNHEY and CDR2 SVGEGT. V drops 1 base and J drops 3 bases, leaving 7 bases in between. The CDR3 contains 14 residues, cysteine and phenylalanine counted. The CDR3 DNA has 42 bases and is translated from base 1. Recombination joined TRBV6-2 or TRBV6-3 with TRBJ1-5; the D gene remains uncertain. The sequences come from peripheral blood, collected on day 0 of AZD1222 vaccination. This clonotype originated in an adult in good health. The DNA is TGTGCCAGCAGTTACTTAGATACCAATCAGCCCCAGCATTTT. The translation is CASSYLDTNQPQHF.